Shown below are 4 T cell receptor beta chains from a single sample sequenced in a study of T cell responses to AZD1222 COVID-19 vaccine. Data came from immunoSEQ multiplex PCR; TCRdb stores just in-frame clones and leaves some out. The table has roughly 160,000 clones, 85% to 95% seen once; the top ten hold 0.7% to 0.9%. The sample was peripheral blood, taken on day 0 of AZD1222 vaccination. The receptors were sampled from an adult in good health.

The chain carries TRBV29-1 and TRBJ1-1, with a tentative D call TRBD1 (6 bases). Germline V gene data show CDR1 as SQVTM and CDR2 as ANQGSEA. Between the trimmed V and J ends, which lost 4 bases and 0 bases, there was a span of 21 bases. There are 17 residues in the CDR3. CDR3 region: CSVAEQGPKDLNTEAFF. In DNA, the CDR3 is TGCAGCGTTGCGGAACAGGGACCGAAAGACTTGAACACTGAAGCTTTCTTT.

This rearrangement joins TRBV7-9 to TRBJ1-2; D is possibly TRBD1 (6 bases). Trimming pared 5 bases from V and 4 bases from J, leaving 20 bases between. Per the germline V gene, CDR1 is SEHNR and CDR2 is FQNEAQ (reference sequence). The CDR3 covers 16 residues. DNA for the CDR3: TGTGCCAGCAGCCATCACCGGCAGGGGAAAGTCTATGGCTACACCTTC. Amino acids: CASSHHRQGKVYGYTF.

The chain recombines TRBV18 with TRBJ1-1; TRBD1 aligns across 9 bases. This CDR3 contains 14 residues. Germline CDR1 KGHSH, CDR2 LQKENI. Trimming took 5 bases from V and 6 from J; bases not matched to a gene: 7. The CDR3 sequence: CASSSTGGTSEAFF. The CDR3 coding sequence is TGTGCCAGCTCATCAACAGGGGGCACATCTGAAGCTTTCTTT.

This clone was seen a single time. The gene calls are TRBV4-1 and TRBJ1-4; a possible D gene is TRBD1 (5 bases). Trimming took off 4 bases at V and 5 bases at J, with 14 bases between the two ends. Per the germline V gene, CDR1 is MGHRA and CDR2 is YSYEKL. This CDR3 region has 15 residues. The CDR3: CASSPDGGLNEKLFF. The CDR3 DNA is TGCGCCAGCAGCCCCGACGGGGGATTGAATGAAAAACTGTTTTTT.